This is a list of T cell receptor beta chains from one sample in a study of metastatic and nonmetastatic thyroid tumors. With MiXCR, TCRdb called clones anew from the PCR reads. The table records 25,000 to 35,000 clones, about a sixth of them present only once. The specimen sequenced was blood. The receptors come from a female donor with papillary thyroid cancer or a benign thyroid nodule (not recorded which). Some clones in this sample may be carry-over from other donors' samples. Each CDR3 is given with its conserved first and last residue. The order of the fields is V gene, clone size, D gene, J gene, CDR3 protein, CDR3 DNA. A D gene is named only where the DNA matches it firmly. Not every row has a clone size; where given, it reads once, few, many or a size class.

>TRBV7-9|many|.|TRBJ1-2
CASSSPWGFYGYTF
TGTGCCAGCAGCTCTCCTTGGGGGTTCTATGGCTACACCTTC
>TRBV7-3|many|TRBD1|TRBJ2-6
CASSFGQAQSSGANVLTF
TGTGCCAGCAGCTTCGGACAGGCCCAATCCTCTGGGGCCAACGTCCTGACTTTC
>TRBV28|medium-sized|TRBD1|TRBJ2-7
CADDGQGAGEQYF
TGTGCCGATGATGGGCAGGGGGCTGGCGAGCAGTACTTC
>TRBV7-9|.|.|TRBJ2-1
CASSLSVGNQQFF
TGTGCCAGCAGCTTATCCGTGGGCAATCAGCAGTTCTTC
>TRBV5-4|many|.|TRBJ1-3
CASSLKGGQGNTIYF
TGTGCCAGCAGCCTAAAGGGGGGGCAGGGAAACACCATATATTTT
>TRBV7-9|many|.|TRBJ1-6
CASSATGGSPLHF
TGTGCCAGCAGCGCAACCGGGGGTTCACCCCTCCACTTT
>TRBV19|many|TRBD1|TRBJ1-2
CASSMGQFSTF
TGTGCCAGTAGTATGGGACAGTTTAGCACCTTC
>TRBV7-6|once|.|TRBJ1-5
CASSLGAGPGNQPQHF
TGTGCCAGCAGCTTAGGGGCAGGGCCTGGGAATCAGCCCCAGCATTTT
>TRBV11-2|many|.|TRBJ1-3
CASSLMGIAGNTIYF
TGTGCCAGCAGCTTAATGGGGATCGCAGGAAACACCATATATTTT
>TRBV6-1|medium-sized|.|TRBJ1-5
CASRQGGYSNQPQHF
TGTGCCAGCAGACAGGGCGGGTATAGCAATCAGCCCCAGCATTTT
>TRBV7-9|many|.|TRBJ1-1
CASSLLGGNTEAFF
TGTGCCAGCAGCTTACTCGGGGGTAACACTGAAGCTTTCTTT
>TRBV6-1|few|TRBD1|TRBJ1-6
CASTGQGAQSPLHF
TGTGCCAGCACAGGACAGGGGGCTCAGTCACCCCTCCACTTT
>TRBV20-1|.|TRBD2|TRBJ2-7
CSARDLGEGRAYEQYF
TGCAGTGCTAGAGATCTGGGGGAGGGCCGCGCCTACGAGCAGTACTTC
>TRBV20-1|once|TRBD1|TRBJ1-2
CSASGWQGGDYGYTF
TGCAGTGCTAGCGGCTGGCAGGGGGGAGACTATGGCTACACCTTC
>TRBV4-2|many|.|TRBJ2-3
CASSPRTTWGTGATDTQYF
TGTGCCAGCAGCCCGCGCACCACCTGGGGGACCGGAGCCACAGATACGCAGTATTTT
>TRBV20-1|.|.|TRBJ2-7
CSVAGHTYEQYF
TGCAGTGTCGCGGGGCACACCTACGAGCAGTACTTC
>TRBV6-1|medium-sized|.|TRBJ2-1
CASSPGTPYNEQFF
TGTGCCAGCAGCCCCGGGACACCCTACAATGAGCAGTTCTTC
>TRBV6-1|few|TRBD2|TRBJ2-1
CASKREGFVNEQFF
TGTGCCAGCAAAAGGGAGGGGTTTGTCAATGAGCAGTTCTTC
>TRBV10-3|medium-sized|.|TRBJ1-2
CATFDSYGYTF
TGTGCCACCTTCGACAGCTATGGCTACACCTTC
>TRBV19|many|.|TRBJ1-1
CASSMSGGTEAFF
TGTGCCAGTAGTATGTCGGGTGGCACTGAAGCTTTCTTT